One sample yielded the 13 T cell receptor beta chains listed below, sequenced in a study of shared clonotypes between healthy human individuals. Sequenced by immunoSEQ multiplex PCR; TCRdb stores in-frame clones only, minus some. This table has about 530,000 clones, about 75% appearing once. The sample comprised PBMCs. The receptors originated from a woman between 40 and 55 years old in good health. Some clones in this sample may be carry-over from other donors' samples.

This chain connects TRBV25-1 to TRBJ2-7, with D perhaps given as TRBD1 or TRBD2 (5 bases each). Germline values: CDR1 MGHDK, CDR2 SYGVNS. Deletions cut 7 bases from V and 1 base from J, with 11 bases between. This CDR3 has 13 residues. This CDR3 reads CASIRDGSYEQYF. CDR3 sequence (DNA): TGTGCCAGCATCCGGGACGGATCCTACGAGCAGTACTTC.

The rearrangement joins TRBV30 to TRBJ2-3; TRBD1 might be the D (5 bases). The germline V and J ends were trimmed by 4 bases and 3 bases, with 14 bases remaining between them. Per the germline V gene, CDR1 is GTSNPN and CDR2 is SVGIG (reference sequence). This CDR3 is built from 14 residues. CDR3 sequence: CAWIKGIRTDTQYF. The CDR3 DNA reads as TGTGCCTGGATTAAGGGGATCAGGACAGATACGCAGTATTTT.

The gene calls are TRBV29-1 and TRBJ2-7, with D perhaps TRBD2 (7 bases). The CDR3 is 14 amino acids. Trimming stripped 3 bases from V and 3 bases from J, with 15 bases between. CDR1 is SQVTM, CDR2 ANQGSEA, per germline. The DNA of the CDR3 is TGCAGCGTTGAGATCGGCGGGGGCCTCTACGAGCAGTACTTC. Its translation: CSVEIGGGLYEQYF.

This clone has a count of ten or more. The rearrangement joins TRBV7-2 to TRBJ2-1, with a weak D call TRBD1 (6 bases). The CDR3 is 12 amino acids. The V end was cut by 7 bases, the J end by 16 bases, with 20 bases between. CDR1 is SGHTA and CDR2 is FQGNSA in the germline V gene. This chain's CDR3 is CASTLVLGHYFF. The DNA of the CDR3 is TGTGCCAGCACCCTAGTGCTGGGACATTATTTCTTC.

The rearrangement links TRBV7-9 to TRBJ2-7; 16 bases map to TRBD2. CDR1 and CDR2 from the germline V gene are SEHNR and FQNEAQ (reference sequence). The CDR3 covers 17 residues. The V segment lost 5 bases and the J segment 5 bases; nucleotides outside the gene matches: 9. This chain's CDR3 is CASSLGLAGGIAHEQYF. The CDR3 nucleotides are TGTGCCAGCAGCCTGGGACTAGCGGGAGGGATAGCCCACGAGCAGTACTTC. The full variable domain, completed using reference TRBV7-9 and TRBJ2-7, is DTGVSQNPRHKITKRGQNVTFRCDPISEHNRLYWYRQTLGQGPEFLTYFQNEAQLEKSRLLSDRFSAERPKGSFSTLEIQRTEQGDSAMYLCASSLGLAGGIAHEQYFGPGTRLTVT.

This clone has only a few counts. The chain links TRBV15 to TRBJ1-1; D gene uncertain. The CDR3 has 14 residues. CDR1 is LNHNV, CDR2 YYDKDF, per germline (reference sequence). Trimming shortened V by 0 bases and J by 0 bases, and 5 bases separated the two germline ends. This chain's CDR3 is CATSREQMNTEAFF. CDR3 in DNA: TGTGCCACCAGCAGAGAACAAATGAACACTGAAGCTTTCTTT.

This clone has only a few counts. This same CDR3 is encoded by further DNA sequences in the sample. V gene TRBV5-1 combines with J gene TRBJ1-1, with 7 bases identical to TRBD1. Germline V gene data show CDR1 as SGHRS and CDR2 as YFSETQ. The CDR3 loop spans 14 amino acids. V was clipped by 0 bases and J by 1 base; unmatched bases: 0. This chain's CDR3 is CASSLAGGNTEAFF. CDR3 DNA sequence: TGCGCCAGCAGCTTGGCAGGGGGGAACACTGAAGCTTTCTTT. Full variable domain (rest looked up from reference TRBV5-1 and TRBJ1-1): KAGVTQTPRYLIKTRGQQVTLSCSPISGHRSVSWYQQTPGQGLQFLFEYFSETQRNKGNFPGRFSGRQFSNSRSEMNVSTLELGDSALYLCASSLAGGNTEAFFGQGTRLTVV.

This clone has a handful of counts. The CDR3 bases are TGTGCCAGCAGCCGTAAAGGGGGACTAAACATTCAGTACTTC. Translated, it gives CASSRKGGLNIQYF. The rearrangement uses TRBV7-9 and TRBJ2-4; D may be TRBD1 or TRBD2 (6 bases each). Germline loops: CDR1 SEHNR, CDR2 FQNEAQ (reference sequence). The CDR3 is 14 residues long. V lost 5 bases and J 6 bases, leaving 14 bases between the germline ends.

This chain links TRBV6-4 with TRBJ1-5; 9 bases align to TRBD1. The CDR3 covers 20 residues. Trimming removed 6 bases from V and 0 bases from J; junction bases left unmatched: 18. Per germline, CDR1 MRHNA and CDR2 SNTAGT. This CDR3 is CASRNPTGQGKPYSNQPQHF. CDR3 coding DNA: TGTGCCAGCAGGAACCCTACGGGACAGGGAAAGCCTTATAGCAATCAGCCCCAGCATTTT.

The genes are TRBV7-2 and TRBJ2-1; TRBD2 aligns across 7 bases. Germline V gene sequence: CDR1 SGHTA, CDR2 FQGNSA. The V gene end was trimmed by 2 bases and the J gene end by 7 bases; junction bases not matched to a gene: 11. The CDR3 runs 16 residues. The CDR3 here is CASSLPGGRVGNEQFF. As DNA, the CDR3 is TGTGCCAGCAGCTTACCCGGGGGGAGGGTCGGGAATGAGCAGTTCTTC.

The CDR3 reads CASSSGLNYEQYF. The CDR3 DNA reads TGTGCCAGTAGTAGCGGGTTAAACTACGAGCAGTACTTC. The genes are TRBV19 and TRBJ2-7, with a possible D match to TRBD2 (5 bases). Trimming shortened V by 4 bases and J by 3 bases, and 10 bases separated the two germline ends. Germline V gene sequence: CDR1 LNHDA, CDR2 SQIVND (reference sequence). This CDR3 is built from 13 residues. The full variable domain, rest sourced from reference TRBV19 and TRBJ2-7, is DGGITQSPKYLFRKEGQNVTLSCEQNLNHDAMYWYRQDPGQGLRLIYYSQIVNDFQKGDIAEGYSVSREKKESFPLTVTSAQKNPTAFYLCASSSGLNYEQYFGPGTRLTVT.

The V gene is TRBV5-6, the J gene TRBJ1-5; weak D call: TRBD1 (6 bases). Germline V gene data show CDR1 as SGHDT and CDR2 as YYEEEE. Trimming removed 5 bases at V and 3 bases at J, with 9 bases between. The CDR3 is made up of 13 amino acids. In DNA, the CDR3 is TGTGCCAGCAGAAACAGGGACAATCAGCCCCAGCATTTT. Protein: CASRNRDNQPQHF. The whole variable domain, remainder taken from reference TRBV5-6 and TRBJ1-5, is DAGVTQSPTHLIKTRGQQVTLRCSPKSGHDTVSWYQQALGQGPQFIFQYYEEEERQRGNFPDRFSGHQFPNYSSELNVNALLLGDSALYLCASRNRDNQPQHFGDGTRLSIL.

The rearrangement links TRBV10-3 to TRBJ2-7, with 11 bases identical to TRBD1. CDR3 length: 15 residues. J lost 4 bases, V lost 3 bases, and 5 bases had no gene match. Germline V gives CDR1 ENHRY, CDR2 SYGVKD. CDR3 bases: TGTGCCATCAGTGAACCGGGACAGGGGGTTTACGAGCAGTACTTC. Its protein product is CAISEPGQGVYEQYF.